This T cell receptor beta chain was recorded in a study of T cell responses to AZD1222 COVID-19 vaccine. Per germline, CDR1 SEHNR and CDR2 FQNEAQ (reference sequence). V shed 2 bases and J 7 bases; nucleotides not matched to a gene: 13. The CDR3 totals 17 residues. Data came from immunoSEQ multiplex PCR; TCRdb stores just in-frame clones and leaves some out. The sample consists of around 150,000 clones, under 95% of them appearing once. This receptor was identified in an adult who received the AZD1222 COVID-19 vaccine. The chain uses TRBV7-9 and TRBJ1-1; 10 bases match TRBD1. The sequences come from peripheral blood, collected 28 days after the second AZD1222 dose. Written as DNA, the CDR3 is TGTGCCAGCAGCTTAAGGGAGAGGAGACAGGGGGCGGATGAAGCTTTCTTT. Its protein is CASSLRERRQGADEAFF.